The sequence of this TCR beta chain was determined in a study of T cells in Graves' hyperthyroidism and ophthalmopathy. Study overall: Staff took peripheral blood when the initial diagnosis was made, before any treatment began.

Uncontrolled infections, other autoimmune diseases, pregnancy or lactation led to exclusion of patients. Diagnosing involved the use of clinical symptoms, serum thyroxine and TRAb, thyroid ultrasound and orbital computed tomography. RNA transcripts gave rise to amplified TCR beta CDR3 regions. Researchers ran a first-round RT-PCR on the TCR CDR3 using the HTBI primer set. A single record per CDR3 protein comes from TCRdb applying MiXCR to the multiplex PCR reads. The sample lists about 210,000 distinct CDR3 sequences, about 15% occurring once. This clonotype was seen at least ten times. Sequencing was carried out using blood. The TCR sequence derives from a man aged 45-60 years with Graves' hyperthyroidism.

As DNA, the CDR3 is TGCAGTGCTAGAGATATATCTTGGGGCGCAGGGGAGACCCAGTACTTC. Protein product: CSARDISWGAGETQYF. The V and J genes are TRBV20-1 and TRBJ2-5, with D possibly matching TRBD1 (5 bases). The CDR3 is made up of 16 amino acids. Trimming left V 0 bases short and J 5 bases short, with 19 bases between. In germline, CDR1 is DFQATT, CDR2 SNEGSKA (reference sequence).